This entry lists 32 T cell receptor beta chains sequenced from one sample in a study of OX40 agonist ivuxolimab in advanced cancers. Measured with immunoSEQ multiplex PCR; TCRdb has only the in-frame clones, and not every one. The table shows about 55,000 clones, with roughly four fifths occurring only once. This specimen consisted of CD4+ or CD8+ T cells sorted from blood, obtained in a trial of the OX40 agonist ivuxolimab. The receptor source for this set is an adult with an advanced solid tumor such as melanoma, head and neck, liver or kidney cancer.

The chain uses TRBV28 and TRBJ2-7, with 7 positions matching TRBD1. This CDR3 comprises 14 residues. CDR1 and CDR2 from the germline V gene are MDHEN and SYDVKM. Trimming cost V 5 bases and J 5 bases; bases outside gene matches: 9. The CDR3 loop reads CASSLGGMRHEQYF. The DNA of the CDR3 is TGTGCCAGCAGTCTAGGGGGCATGAGGCACGAGCAGTACTTC.

The rearrangement joins TRBV11-3 to TRBJ2-2, with TRBD1 identical over 7 bases. Germline-derived CDR1 and CDR2 are SGHNT and YENEEA. The CDR3 consists of 14 residues. V was clipped by 8 bases and J by 0 bases; unmatched bases: 3. The CDR3 reads CASRGQSNTGELFF. CDR3 sequence (DNA): TGTGCCAGCCGGGGACAGTCGAACACCGGGGAGCTGTTTTTT.

This clone was counted a single time. This rearrangement joins TRBV5-1 to TRBJ2-3, with 11 positions matching TRBD2. This CDR3 is built from 16 residues. Germline CDR1 and CDR2: SGHRS and YFSETQ. V shed 1 base, J shed 4 bases, and the junction held 5 bases outside the gene matches. The CDR3 loop reads CASSLTGTSGSDTQYF. CDR3 bases: TGCGCCAGCAGCTTGACCGGGACTAGCGGCTCAGATACGCAGTATTTT.

On this clone: Other DNA sequences from this sample encode an identical CDR3 as well. The rearrangement links TRBV4-2 to TRBJ2-7; D remains ambiguous. Per the germline V gene, CDR1 is LGHNA and CDR2 is YNFKEQ. The CDR3 has 11 amino acids. Trimming left V 0 bases short and J 4 bases short, with 1 base between. As DNA, the CDR3 is TGTGCCAGCAGCCAAGAGTACGAGCAGTACTTC. Translating it yields CASSQEYEQYF.

J is TRBJ2-7 and V is TRBV9, with D possibly being TRBD2 (6 bases). From germline, CDR1 is SGDLS and CDR2 YYNGEE. Trimming took 2 bases from V and 4 from J, leaving 16 bases between them. CDR3 length: 15 amino acids. CDR3 in DNA: TGTGCCAGCAGCGTCGAATCGGGAGTCTCATACGAGCAGTACTTC. It is translated as CASSVESGVSYEQYF.

The V gene is TRBV5-4, the J gene TRBJ2-5; tentatively, D is TRBD2 (6 bases). Germline V gives CDR1 SGHNT, CDR2 YYREEE (reference sequence). V lost 4 bases and J lost 4, with 14 bases in between. CDR3 size: 14 residues. The CDR3 DNA reads TGTGCCAGCAGCCCCGATTTGGAGGGAGAGACCCAGTACTTC. Protein sequence: CASSPDLEGETQYF.

A few counts support this clone. The rearrangement joins TRBV5-1 to TRBJ2-5; D remains ambiguous. The germline V gene has CDR1 SGHRS and CDR2 YFSETQ. With 0 bases removed from V and 0 bases from J, the gap between germline ends came to 9 bases. The CDR3 totals 15 residues. The CDR3 DNA reads as TGCGCCAGCAGCTTGGTAGGTCGGTACCAAGAGACCCAGTACTTC. Translated: CASSLVGRYQETQYF.

V and J are TRBV28 and TRBJ2-5, with D tentatively TRBD1 or TRBD2 (5 bases each). The CDR3 is 13 residues long. Germline V gene data show CDR1 as MDHEN and CDR2 as SYDVKM. Between the trimmed V and J ends, which lost 7 bases and 1 base, there was a span of 10 bases. The CDR3, as DNA: TGTGCCAGCATGCCCGGGACCCAAGAGACCCAGTACTTC. Its protein is CASMPGTQETQYF.

CDR3 sequence reads: CASRGQGANTGELFF. For the CDR3, the DNA is TGTGCCAGCAGGGGACAGGGGGCAAACACCGGGGAGCTGTTTTTT. The chain links TRBV28 to TRBJ2-2; 12 bases agree with TRBD1. With V trimmed by 6 bases and J by 2 bases, 1 base remained unmatched. Per germline, CDR1 MDHEN and CDR2 SYDVKM. This CDR3 spans 15 amino acids. The full variable domain, completed using reference TRBV28 and TRBJ2-2, is DVKVTQSSRYLVKRTGEKVFLECVQDMDHENMFWYRQDPGLGLRLIYFSYDVKMKEKGDIPEGYSVSREKKERFSLILESASTNQTSMYLCASRGQGANTGELFFGEGSRLTVL.

This clone has a single count. The V and J genes are TRBV5-1 and TRBJ2-2, with TRBD1 identical over 8 bases. The CDR3 has 16 residues. V shed 1 base, J shed 7 bases, and the junction held 9 bases outside the gene matches. Germline lookup yields CDR1 SGHRS and CDR2 YFSETQ. The CDR3 here is CASSLLDRVGNGELFF. CDR3 nucleotide sequence: TGCGCCAGCAGCTTGTTGGACAGGGTGGGGAACGGGGAGCTGTTTTTT.

The CDR3 DNA reads TGTGCCAGCAACTATGGCTACACCTTC. It is translated as CASNYGYTF. The chain joins TRBV5-4 to TRBJ1-2; D is unclear. V was trimmed by 6 bases and J by 3 bases, leaving 0 bases between them. The CDR3 is 9 amino acids. From germline, CDR1 is SGHNT and CDR2 YYREEE (reference sequence).

The sample holds one count of this clone. The chain uses TRBV19 and TRBJ2-7, with D possibly being TRBD1 (5 bases). The CDR3 sequence is 14 residues long. The V end lost 4 bases, the J end lost 4 bases, and 14 bases lay between the germline ends. Germline V CDR1 and CDR2: LNHDA, SQIVND (reference sequence). In DNA, the CDR3 is TGTGCCAGTAGTAAAGGGAAGGGGCTTTACGAGCAGTACTTC. Translated: CASSKGKGLYEQYF.

The chain employs TRBV19 and TRBJ1-5; 7 nucleotides match TRBD1. The CDR3 loop spans 16 amino acids. Germline lookup yields CDR1 LNHDA and CDR2 SQIVND (reference sequence). The V gene end was trimmed by 4 bases and the J gene end by 4 bases; junction bases not matched to a gene: 10. DNA for the CDR3: TGTGCCAGTAGTACCCGGACAGGCGCGGGAAATCAGCCCCAGCATTTT. Its translation: CASSTRTGAGNQPQHF.

This clone appeared a single time. The chain couples TRBV4-3 to TRBJ1-5; D is perhaps TRBD1 (6 bases). Germline CDR1 is LGHNA and CDR2 is YSLEER. This CDR3 comprises 15 residues. The V end was cut by 0 bases, the J end by 6 bases, with 12 bases between. CDR3 coding DNA: TGCGCCAGCAGCCAAGACATAGGGGGTGGTCAGCCCCAGCATTTT. Translation: CASSQDIGGGQPQHF.

The rearrangement joins TRBV19 to TRBJ2-4; TRBD1 might be the D (6 bases). Trimming removed 3 bases at V and 10 bases at J, with 13 bases between. The CDR3 contains 13 residues. Germline lookup yields CDR1 LNHDA and CDR2 SQIVND (reference sequence). CDR3 loop: CASSILDRQIQYF. The CDR3 DNA reads as TGTGCCAGTAGTATTCTGGACAGACAAATTCAGTACTTC. The variable domain in full, completed from reference TRBV19 and TRBJ2-4, reads DGGITQSPKYLFRKEGQNVTLSCEQNLNHDAMYWYRQDPGQGLRLIYYSQIVNDFQKGDIAEGYSVSREKKESFPLTVTSAQKNPTAFYLCASSILDRQIQYFGAGTRLSVL.

This clone was detected only a few times. The genes are TRBV30 and TRBJ2-1; the D call may be TRBD1 or TRBD2 (5 bases each). The CDR3 is 17 residues long. Trimming removed 2 bases from V and 5 bases from J, with 22 bases in between. Germline loops: CDR1 GTSNPN, CDR2 SVGIG (reference sequence). CDR3 bases: TGTGCCTGGAGTCGGGGCAGTCCGAGCTTGGGGGACAATGAGCAGTTCTTC. Translation gives CAWSRGSPSLGDNEQFF. Full variable domain (remainder filled in from reference TRBV30 and TRBJ2-1): SQTIHQWPATLVQPVGSPLSLECTVEGTSNPNLYWYRQAAGRGLQLLFYSVGIGQISSEVPQNLSASRPQDRQFILSSKKLLLSDSGFYLCAWSRGSPSLGDNEQFFGPGTRLTVL.

The chain uses TRBV5-8 and TRBJ1-1; a possible D gene is TRBD1 (6 bases). Germline V gene sequence: CDR1 SGHTS, CDR2 YDEGEE. This CDR3 is 19 amino acids long. V was clipped by 5 bases and J by 5 bases, with 31 bases between them. The chain's CDR3 is CASRFGGEGLPEGVTEAFF. CDR3 DNA: TGTGCCAGCAGGTTCGGGGGAGAGGGTCTCCCGGAGGGGGTGACTGAAGCTTTCTTT. Full variable domain (missing parts from reference TRBV5-8 and TRBJ1-1): EAGVTQSPTHLIKTRGQQATLRCSPISGHTSVYWYQQALGLGLQFLLWYDEGEERNRGNFPPRFSGRQFPNYSSELNVNALELEDSALYLCASRFGGEGLPEGVTEAFFGQGTRLTVV.

The chain has TRBV29-1 and TRBJ2-6, with 7 bases fitting TRBD1. There are 16 residues in the CDR3. Trimming cost V 4 bases and J 0 bases; bases outside gene matches: 6. CDR1 and CDR2 (germline): SQVTM, ANQGSEA. Here the CDR3 DNA reads TGCAGCGTTGCCGTGACAGGGTCCTCTGGGGCCAACGTCCTGACTTTC. Translating gives CSVAVTGSSGANVLTF.

The rearrangement joins TRBV10-3 to TRBJ2-2, with D possibly matching TRBD2 (7 bases). CDR3 length: 15 amino acids. Deletions cut 10 bases from V and 0 bases from J, with 15 bases between. Germline V lookup: CDR1 ENHRY, CDR2 SYGVKD. Here the CDR3 reads CATRTRGPNTGELFF. The CDR3 DNA reads as TGTGCCACGAGGACGCGGGGGCCGAACACCGGGGAGCTGTTTTTT.

J is TRBJ2-7 and V is TRBV5-4, with TRBD2 matching over 12 bases. CDR1 and CDR2 (germline): SGHNT, YYREEE (reference sequence). V was clipped by 3 bases and J by 4 bases; unmatched bases: 5. CDR3 size: 15 residues. The CDR3 reads CASSSPLAGGYEQYF. The CDR3 coding sequence is TGTGCCAGCAGCTCCCCACTAGCGGGGGGTTACGAGCAGTACTTC.

As regards this clone: One base away lies a much larger clone, so this may be a sequencing read error. V usage is TRBV9 and J usage is TRBJ2-6; D possibly corresponds to TRBD1 (6 bases). CDR1 SGDLS and CDR2 YYNGEE come from the germline V gene. The germline V and J ends were trimmed by 4 bases and 4 bases, with 18 bases remaining between them. The length of the CDR3 is 17 residues. CDR3 loop: CASSITGTPTGANVLTF. The CDR3 DNA reads as TGTGCCAGCAGCATTACCGGGACACCGACCGGGGCCAACGTCCTGACTTTC.

The chain carries TRBV6-5 and TRBJ1-5; D remains ambiguous. The CDR3 is 13 amino acids. V lost 4 bases, J lost 4 bases, and 8 bases lay in between. Germline V gene data show CDR1 as MNHEY and CDR2 as SVGAGI. The CDR3 loop reads CASSSQLNQPQHF. CDR3 DNA: TGTGCCAGCAGTTCACAATTGAATCAGCCCCAGCATTTT.

The rearrangement joins TRBV7-2 to TRBJ1-5; TRBD1 is a possible D gene (6 bases). This CDR3 has 13 residues. The germline V and J ends were trimmed by 9 bases and 7 bases, with 16 bases remaining between them. The germline V gene encodes CDR1 SGHTA and CDR2 FQGNSA. DNA of the CDR3: TGTGCCAGTCAAGAGGGGGATGGCCAGCCCCAGCATTTT. This translates into CASQEGDGQPQHF.

The chain is built from TRBV30 and TRBJ1-5; D is perhaps TRBD1 (5 bases). Germline V gene lookup returns CDR1 GTSNPN and CDR2 SVGIG (reference sequence). The length of the CDR3 is 15 residues. V dropped 4 bases and J dropped 6 bases, with 19 bases sitting between them. CDR3 residues: CAWTPRGGAGQPQHF. In DNA form, the CDR3 reads TGTGCCTGGACTCCCCGCGGAGGGGCAGGTCAGCCCCAGCATTTT.

The genes are TRBV5-6 and TRBJ2-5, with D hard to call. The end of the DNA fits TRBJ2-7 better, so the J call may be wrong. Germline-derived CDR1 and CDR2 are SGHDT and YYEEEE. The CDR3 loop spans 15 amino acids. This CDR3 is CASSLSPSSTYEQYF. CDR3 DNA sequence: TGTGCCAGCAGCTTGAGTCCCAGCAGCACCTACGAGCAGTACTTC.

This sequence joins TRBV15 and TRBJ2-5; perhaps TRBD2 as D (6 bases). The CDR3 covers 15 residues. Germline-derived CDR1 and CDR2 are LNHNV and YYDKDF (reference sequence). Trimming took 0 bases from V and 5 from J, leaving 13 bases between them. The CDR3 loop is CATSRDTGVEETQYF. The CDR3 coding sequence is TGTGCCACCAGCAGAGATACGGGAGTTGAGGAGACCCAGTACTTC.

The J gene is TRBJ1-1, the V gene TRBV11-2; D remains ambiguous. The CDR3 runs 14 residues. Germline CDR1 reads SGHAT; CDR2 reads FQNNGV. Deletions cut 2 bases from V and 4 bases from J, with 11 bases between. CDR3 residues: CASSLFGWSTEAFF. The DNA for the CDR3 is TGTGCCAGCAGCTTATTTGGATGGAGCACTGAAGCTTTCTTT.

The chain employs TRBV10-3 and TRBJ2-1; 9 bases are a match to TRBD1. CDR1 ENHRY and CDR2 SYGVKD come from the germline V gene. V was pared by 7 bases and J by 4 bases, with 11 bases of the junction left unmatched. The CDR3 is made up of 16 amino acids. CDR3 in amino acids: CAITKGTGNLYNEQFF. As DNA, the CDR3 is TGTGCCATCACCAAGGGGACAGGGAACTTGTACAATGAGCAGTTCTTC.

The rearrangement joins TRBV2 to TRBJ2-1; D tentatively fits TRBD1 or TRBD2 (5 bases each). V was trimmed by 8 bases and J by 0 bases, leaving 14 bases between them. Germline V lookup: CDR1 SNHLY, CDR2 FYNNEI. This CDR3 region has 15 residues. The CDR3 region has the DNA TGTGCCAGCCGTACTGGGACGACCTCCTACAATGAGCAGTTCTTC. Translation: CASRTGTTSYNEQFF.

The chain has TRBV29-1 and TRBJ2-2; the match to TRBD1 covers 9 bases. V dropped 7 bases and J dropped 5; count of bases not matched to a gene: 2. The germline gives CDR1 SQVTM, CDR2 ANQGSEA. The CDR3 is 12 amino acids. The CDR3 DNA follows: TGCAGCGGAGGACAGGGGACCGGGGAGCTGTTTTTT. It yields the protein CSGGQGTGELFF.

The chain recombines TRBV5-4 with TRBJ1-1; D might be TRBD1 (6 bases). Trimming removed 4 bases from V and 1 base from J, with 11 bases in between. CDR3 length: 14 residues. Germline V gene data show CDR1 as SGHNT and CDR2 as YYREEE (reference sequence). The CDR3 nucleotides are TGTGCCAGCAGCAGGGGGGGAAAGAACACTGAAGCTTTCTTT. It encodes CASSRGGKNTEAFF.

The rearrangement links TRBV5-4 to TRBJ2-7; D gene ambiguous. Trimming left V 1 base short and J 2 bases short, with 13 bases between. The CDR3 is 15 residues long. Looked up from germline, CDR1 is SGHNT and CDR2 is YYREEE (reference sequence). The CDR3 here is CASSLPGPLTYEQYF. In DNA, the CDR3 is TGTGCCAGCAGCTTGCCGGGCCCTTTGACCTACGAGCAGTACTTC. The full variable domain, rest sourced from reference TRBV5-4 and TRBJ2-7, is ETGVTQSPTHLIKTRGQQVTLRCSSQSGHNTVSWYQQALGQGPQFIFQYYREEENGRGNFPPRFSGLQFPNYSSELNVNALELDDSALYLCASSLPGPLTYEQYFGPGTRLTVT.